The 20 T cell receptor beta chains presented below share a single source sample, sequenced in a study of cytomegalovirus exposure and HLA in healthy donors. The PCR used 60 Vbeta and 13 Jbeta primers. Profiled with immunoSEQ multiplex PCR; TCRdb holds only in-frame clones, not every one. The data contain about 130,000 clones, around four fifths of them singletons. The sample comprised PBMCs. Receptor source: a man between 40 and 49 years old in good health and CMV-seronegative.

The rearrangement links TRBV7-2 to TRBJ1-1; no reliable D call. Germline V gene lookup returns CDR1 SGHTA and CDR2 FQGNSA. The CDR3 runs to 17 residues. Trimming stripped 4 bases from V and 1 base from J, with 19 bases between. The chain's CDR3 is CASSSGLFGQTNTEAFF. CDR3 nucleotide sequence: TGTGCCAGCAGCTCTGGTCTTTTTGGGCAGACGAACACTGAAGCTTTCTTT.

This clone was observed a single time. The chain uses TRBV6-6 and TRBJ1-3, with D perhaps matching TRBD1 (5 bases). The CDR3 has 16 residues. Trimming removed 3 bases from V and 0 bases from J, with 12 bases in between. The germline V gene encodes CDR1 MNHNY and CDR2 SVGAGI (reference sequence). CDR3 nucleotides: TGTGCCAGCAGTTATCCGGGGGTGTACTCTGGAAACACCATATATTTT. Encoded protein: CASSYPGVYSGNTIYF.

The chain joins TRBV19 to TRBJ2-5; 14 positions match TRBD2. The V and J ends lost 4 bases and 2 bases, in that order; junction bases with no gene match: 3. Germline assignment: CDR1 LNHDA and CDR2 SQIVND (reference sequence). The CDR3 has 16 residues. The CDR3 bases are TGTGCCAGTAGTAAGGGACTAGCGGGGGAGCAAGAGACCCAGTACTTC. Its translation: CASSKGLAGEQETQYF.

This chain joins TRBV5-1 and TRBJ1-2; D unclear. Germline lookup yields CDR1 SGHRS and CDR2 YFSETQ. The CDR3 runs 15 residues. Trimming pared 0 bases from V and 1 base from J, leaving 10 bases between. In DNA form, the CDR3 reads TGCGCCAGCAGCTTGGAGCTAGACGTTAACTATGGCTACACCTTC. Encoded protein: CASSLELDVNYGYTF.

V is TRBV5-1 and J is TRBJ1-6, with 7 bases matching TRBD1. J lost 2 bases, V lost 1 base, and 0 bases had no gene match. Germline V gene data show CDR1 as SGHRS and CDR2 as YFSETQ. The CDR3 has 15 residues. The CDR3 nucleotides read TGCGCCAGCAGCTTGCAGGGGGCCTATAATTCACCCCTCCACTTT. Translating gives CASSLQGAYNSPLHF.

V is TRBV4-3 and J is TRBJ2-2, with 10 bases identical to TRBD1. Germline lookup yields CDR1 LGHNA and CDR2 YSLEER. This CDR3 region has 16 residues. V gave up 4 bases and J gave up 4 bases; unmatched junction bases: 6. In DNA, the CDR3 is TGCGCCAGCAGCCCGAGGGGACAGGGGCGCACCGGGGAGCTGTTTTTT. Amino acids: CASSPRGQGRTGELFF.

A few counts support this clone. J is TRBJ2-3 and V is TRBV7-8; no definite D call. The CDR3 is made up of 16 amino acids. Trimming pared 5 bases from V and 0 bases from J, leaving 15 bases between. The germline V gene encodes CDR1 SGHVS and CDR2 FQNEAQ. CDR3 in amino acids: CASSPRVSTSTDTQYF. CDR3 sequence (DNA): TGTGCCAGCAGCCCACGGGTCTCGACTAGCACAGATACGCAGTATTTT.

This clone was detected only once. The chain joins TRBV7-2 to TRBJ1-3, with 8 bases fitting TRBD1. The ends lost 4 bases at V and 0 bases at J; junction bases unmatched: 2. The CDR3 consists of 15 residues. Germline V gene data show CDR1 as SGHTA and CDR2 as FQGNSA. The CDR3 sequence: CASSSTGGSGNTIYF. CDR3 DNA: TGTGCCAGCAGCTCCACAGGGGGCTCTGGAAACACCATATATTTT.

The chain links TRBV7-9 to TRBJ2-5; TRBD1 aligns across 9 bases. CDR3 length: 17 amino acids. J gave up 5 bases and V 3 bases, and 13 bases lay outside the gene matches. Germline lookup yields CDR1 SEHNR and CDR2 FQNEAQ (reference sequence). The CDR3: CASSFERTGVDWETQYF. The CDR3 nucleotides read TGTGCCAGCAGCTTCGAACGGACAGGGGTGGATTGGGAGACCCAGTACTTC.

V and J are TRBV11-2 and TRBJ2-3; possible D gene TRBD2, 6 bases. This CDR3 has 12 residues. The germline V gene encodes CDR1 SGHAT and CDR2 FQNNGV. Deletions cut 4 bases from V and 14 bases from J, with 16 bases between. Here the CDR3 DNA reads TGTGCCAGCAGCTCCCTCCGTGGGGGGTGGTATTTT. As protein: CASSSLRGGWYF.

The CDR3 loop reads CASSYGAGGDTEAFF. The CDR3 coding sequence is TGTGCCAGCAGTTACGGCGCAGGGGGCGACACTGAAGCTTTCTTT. This chain links TRBV6-6 with TRBJ1-1; 8 bases match TRBD1. Germline V gene sequence: CDR1 MNHNY, CDR2 SVGAGI (reference sequence). V shed 2 bases, J shed 3 bases, and the junction held 5 bases outside the gene matches. The CDR3 consists of 15 residues.

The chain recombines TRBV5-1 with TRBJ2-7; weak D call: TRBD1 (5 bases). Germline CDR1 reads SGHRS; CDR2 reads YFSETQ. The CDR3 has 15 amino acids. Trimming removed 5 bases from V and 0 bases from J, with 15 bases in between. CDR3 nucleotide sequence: TGCGCCAGCAGTCTGGACACCCGCTCCTCCTACGAGCAGTACTTC. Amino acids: CASSLDTRSSYEQYF.

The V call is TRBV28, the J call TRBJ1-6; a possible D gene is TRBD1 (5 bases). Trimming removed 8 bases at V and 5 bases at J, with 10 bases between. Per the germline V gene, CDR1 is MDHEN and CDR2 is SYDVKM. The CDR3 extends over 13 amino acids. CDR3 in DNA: TGTGCCAGCGGGGCAGGTGATAATTCACCCCTCCACTTT. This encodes CASGAGDNSPLHF.

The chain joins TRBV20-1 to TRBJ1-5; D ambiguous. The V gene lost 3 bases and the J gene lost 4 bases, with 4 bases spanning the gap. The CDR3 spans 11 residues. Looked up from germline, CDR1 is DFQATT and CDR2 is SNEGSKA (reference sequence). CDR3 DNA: TGCAGTGCTAGCAATAATCAGCCCCAGCATTTT. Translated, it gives CSASNNQPQHF.

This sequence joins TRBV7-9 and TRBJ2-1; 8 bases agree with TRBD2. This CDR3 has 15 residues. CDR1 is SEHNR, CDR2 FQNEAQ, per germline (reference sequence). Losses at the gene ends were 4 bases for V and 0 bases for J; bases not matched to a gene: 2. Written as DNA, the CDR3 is TGTGCCAGCAGCTCCGGACTAGCCTCCTACAATGAGCAGTTCTTC. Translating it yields CASSSGLASYNEQFF.

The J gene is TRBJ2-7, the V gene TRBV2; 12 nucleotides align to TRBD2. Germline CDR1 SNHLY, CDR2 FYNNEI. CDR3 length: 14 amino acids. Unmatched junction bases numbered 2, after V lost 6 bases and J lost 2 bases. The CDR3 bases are TGTGCCAGCAGCGCTAGCGGGAGGGCCTACGAGCAGTACTTC. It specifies CASSASGRAYEQYF.

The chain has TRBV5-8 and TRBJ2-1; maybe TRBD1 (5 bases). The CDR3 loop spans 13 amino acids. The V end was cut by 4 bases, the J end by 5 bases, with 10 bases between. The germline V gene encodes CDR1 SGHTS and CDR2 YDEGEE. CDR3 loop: CASSVDTDNEQFF. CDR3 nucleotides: TGTGCCAGCAGCGTGGACACCGACAATGAGCAGTTCTTC.

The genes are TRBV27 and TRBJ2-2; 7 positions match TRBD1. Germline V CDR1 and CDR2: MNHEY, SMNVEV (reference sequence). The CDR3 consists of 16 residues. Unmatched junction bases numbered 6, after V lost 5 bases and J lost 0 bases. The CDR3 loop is CASSPKGGPNTGELFF. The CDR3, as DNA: TGTGCCAGCAGTCCCAAAGGGGGCCCGAACACCGGGGAGCTGTTTTTT.

The DNA of the CDR3 is TGCAGTGCTAGAGGACTCGGCGAGCAGTACTTC. It yields the protein CSARGLGEQYF. The chain uses TRBV20-1 and TRBJ2-7; D uncertain. The length of the CDR3 is 11 residues. Looked up from germline, CDR1 is DFQATT and CDR2 is SNEGSKA (reference sequence). Trimming removed 1 base at V and 6 bases at J, with 7 bases between.

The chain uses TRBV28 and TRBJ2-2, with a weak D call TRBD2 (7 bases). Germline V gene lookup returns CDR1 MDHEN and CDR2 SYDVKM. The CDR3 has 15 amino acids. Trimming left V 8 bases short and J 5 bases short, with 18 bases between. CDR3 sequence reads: CASSMGGARTGELFF. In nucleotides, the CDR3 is TGTGCCAGCTCAATGGGGGGGGCAAGGACCGGGGAGCTGTTTTTT.